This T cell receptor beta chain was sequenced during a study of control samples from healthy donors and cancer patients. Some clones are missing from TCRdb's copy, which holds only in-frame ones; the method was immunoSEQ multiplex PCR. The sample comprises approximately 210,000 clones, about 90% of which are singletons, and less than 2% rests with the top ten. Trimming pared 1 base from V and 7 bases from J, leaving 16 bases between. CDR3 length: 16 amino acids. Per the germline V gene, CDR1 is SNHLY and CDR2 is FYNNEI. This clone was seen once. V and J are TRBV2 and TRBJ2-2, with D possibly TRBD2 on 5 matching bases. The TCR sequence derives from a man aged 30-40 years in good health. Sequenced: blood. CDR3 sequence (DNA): TGTGCCAGCAGTGAAGTTGTCCTAGCCACGGGCGGGGAGCTGTTTTTT. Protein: CASSEVVLATGGELFF.